The rows below give T cell receptor beta chains drawn from one sample of a study of cytomegalovirus exposure and HLA in healthy donors. TCRdb's table, derived via immunoSEQ multiplex PCR, lists solely in-frame clones and lacks some. The sample lists about 220,000 clones; more than 75% were seen once. Sample: PBMCs. The receptors were gathered from a woman aged 40 to 50 in good health and CMV-seropositive. CDR3s include the opening cysteine and the closing phenylalanine or tryptophan.

TRBV6-1	CASSYRDRDGYTF
TRBV7-9	CSSSLSGSTQPQHF
TRBV6-1	CASKNPRGRDTEAFF
TRBV28	CASSFRQGFSYEQYF
TRBV6-4	CASSDGVGRSNQPQHF
TRBV2	CASSDALAGANVLTF
TRBV27	CASSGAGRAFF
TRBV5-1	CASSLALGSGGGEKLFF
TRBV7-3	CASSFGTVGGEQFF
TRBV27	CASSAFAGQGTEAFF
TRBV5-1	CASSLEGQVNYEQYF
TRBV4-2	CASSQDGLITGELFF
TRBV4-3	CASSQVGDRESYGYTF
TRBV9	CASGAGFLSRVF
TRBV4-1	CASSLSEGVSEKLFF
TRBV7-2	CASRAGGGADTQYF
TRBV4-1	CASSNSNRDRVNGNTIYF
TRBV10-3	CAISDYRDSYGYTF
TRBV11-3	CASSSARDLETQYF
TRBV7-3	CASSHGQGVNGYTF
TRBV30	CAWTGATATNEKLFF
TRBV6-1	CASTNRLATNEKLFF
TRBV25-1	CASSPTAISNTGELFF
TRBV4-2	CASSPRAGGADTQYF
TRBV5-4	CASSLARARGSFSTDTQYF
TRBV4-2	CASSQDFMIGGNQPQHF
TRBV6-1	CASSPTSGTGVQYF
TRBV7-2	CASSPYSGGEKLFF
TRBV7-2	CASSTAGGNNEQYF
TRBV29-1	CSVKSGVQQKLFF
TRBV12-5	CASGSPQQGTDTQYF
TRBV5-1	CASSLGVRTLFTGAKNIQYF
TRBV27	CASSLEGEAYEQYF
TRBV27	CASSPDLTGSTDTQYF
TRBV5-1	CASSLTGTNSQETQYF
TRBV7-8	CASSAAGTSGMNTGELFF
TRBV12-2	CASRRWTGWDTQYF
TRBV29-1	CSVGQGARGYGYTF
TRBV30	CAWVQQRTGDHGYTF
TRBV9	CASSVDRGLPYEQYF
TRBV9	CASSVGLAGGPKNEQFF
TRBV21-1	CASSKFTLTQGYGDSNQPQHF